This T cell receptor (beta chain) was identified during a study of control samples from healthy donors and cancer patients. V was clipped by 4 bases and J by 9 bases, with 7 bases between them. The CDR3 covers 12 residues. Germline V gene data show CDR1 as MNHEY and CDR2 as SVGAGI. Repertoires were generated with immunoSEQ multiplex PCR, while TCRdb's copy carries only in-frame clones and drops some. Altogether roughly 8,500 clones are present, roughly nine tenths being singletons, with the ten largest covering nearly 20%. Sequencing used PBMCs. The chain carries TRBV6-5 and TRBJ1-6, with D uncertain. This TCR was recovered from a man aged 55 to 69 with colorectal cancer. The CDR3: CASSSRSSPLHF. DNA of the CDR3: TGTGCCAGCAGTTCTAGGAGTTCACCCCTCCACTTT.